This TCR beta chain was found in a study of T cell responses to AZD1222 COVID-19 vaccine. Assay: immunoSEQ multiplex PCR; the TCRdb copy retains only in-frame clones and omits some. The sample consists of over 60,000 clones, around 74% of them appearing once. Trimming pared 0 bases from V and 5 bases from J, leaving 8 bases between. Germline loops: CDR1 SGHAT, CDR2 FQNNGV. This CDR3 comprises 13 residues. The sample consisted of peripheral blood, taken on day 0 of MenACWY control vaccination. The TCR originated in an adult in good health. The chain is built from TRBV11-2 and TRBJ2-7; D might be TRBD1 or TRBD2, each matching 5 bases. Here the CDR3 reads CASSLDRGDEQYF. Here the CDR3 DNA reads TGTGCCAGCAGCTTAGATCGAGGGGACGAGCAGTACTTC. Full variable domain (missing parts from reference TRBV11-2 and TRBJ2-7): EAGVAQSPRYKIIEKRQSVAFWCNPISGHATLYWYQQILGQGPKLLIQFQNNGVVDDSQLPKDRFSAERLKGVDSTLKIQPAKLEDSAVYLCASSLDRGDEQYFGPGTRLTVT.